The rows below give T cell receptor beta chains drawn from one sample of a study of early T cells in non-severe SARS-CoV-2 infection. In TCRdb, the 5' RACE reads were re-called with MiXCR into one record per CDR3 protein. The sample holds over 50,000 distinct CDR3 sequences, around 8% seen once. The sample comprised whole blood. The receptor set was obtained from an adult who was a healthcare worker with PCR-confirmed SARS-CoV-2 infection or an uninfected control (not recorded which). Both conserved end residues are trimmed from each CDR3.

J | V | CDR3
TRBJ1-2 | TRBV5-6 | ASTRGLPNGYT
TRBJ1-2 | TRBV5-1 | ASSLEGEEPLRGYT
TRBJ2-5 | TRBV20-1 | SSPEGGATETQY
TRBJ2-5 | TRBV20-1 | SAFDRGLQETQY
TRBJ1-6 | TRBV7-2 | ASSLERQGYSPLH
TRBJ1-4 | TRBV12-3/TRBV12-4 | ASRRRSATNEKLF
TRBJ1-3 | TRBV5-1 | ARPGTGNTIY
TRBJ2-2 | TRBV20-1 | SASTTGTKETGELF
TRBJ2-7 | TRBV18 | ASSAPNRDRGPYEQY
TRBJ2-3 | TRBV5-1 | ASSLGGADTDTQY
TRBJ2-1 | TRBV29-1 | SVVLAGANEQF
TRBJ2-3 | TRBV20-1 | SATHTSTDTQY